This T cell receptor beta chain derives from a study of lymphopenia after photon versus proton radiotherapy. General observations from the study: Authors raise, but do not show, better survival with proton therapy. Post-nadir diversity loss with photons came from oligoclonal expansion, particularly CD8+ Temra cells. Relative stability marked proton patients; photon patients lost diversity and naive cells. A bigger post-nadir fall in TCR diversity correlated inversely with survival time in deceased patients.

Profiled with immunoSEQ multiplex PCR; TCRdb holds only in-frame clones, not every one. The sample consists of approximately 21,000 clones, about 85% of them appearing once. Comments on this clone: Its cognate antigen is unknown.

CDR1 and CDR2 from the germline V gene are GTSNPN and SVGIG (reference sequence). CDR3 size: 14 residues. V lost 3 bases and J lost 7, with 16 bases in between. The sequence was collected from a man in his sixties with pancreatic cancer. The material sequenced was peripheral blood, taken from a patient treated with photon-based radiotherapy. V usage is TRBV30 and J usage is TRBJ1-5; D is unclear. DNA of the CDR3: TGTGCCTGGAGGGCGCATGGAGGTGAGCAGCCCCAGCATTTT. This translates into CAWRAHGGEQPQHF.